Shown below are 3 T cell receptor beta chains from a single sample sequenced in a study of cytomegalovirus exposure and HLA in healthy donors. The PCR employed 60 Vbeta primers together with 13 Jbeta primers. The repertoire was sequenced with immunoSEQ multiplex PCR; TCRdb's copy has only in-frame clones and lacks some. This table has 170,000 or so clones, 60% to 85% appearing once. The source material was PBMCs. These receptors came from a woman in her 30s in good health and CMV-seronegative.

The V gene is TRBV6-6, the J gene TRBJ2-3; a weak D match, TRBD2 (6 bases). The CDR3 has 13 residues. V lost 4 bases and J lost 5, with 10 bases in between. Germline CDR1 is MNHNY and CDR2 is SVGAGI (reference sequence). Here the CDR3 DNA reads TGTGCCAGCAGTTTACGGCGGGGAGATACGCAGTATTTT. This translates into CASSLRRGDTQYF.

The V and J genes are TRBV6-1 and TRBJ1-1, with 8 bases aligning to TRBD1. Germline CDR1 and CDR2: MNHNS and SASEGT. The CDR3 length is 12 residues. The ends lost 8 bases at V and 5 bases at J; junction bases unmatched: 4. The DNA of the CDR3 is TGTGCCAGCGCCAGGGGGCTGACTGAAGCTTTCTTT. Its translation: CASARGLTEAFF.

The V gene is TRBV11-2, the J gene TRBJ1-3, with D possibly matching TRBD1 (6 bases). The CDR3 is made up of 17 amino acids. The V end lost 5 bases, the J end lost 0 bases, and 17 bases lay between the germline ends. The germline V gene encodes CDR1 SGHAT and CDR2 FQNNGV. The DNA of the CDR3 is TGTGCCAGCAGCCCAGACAGGCCTTACTTCTCTGGAAACACCATATATTTT. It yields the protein CASSPDRPYFSGNTIYF.